Shown below are 3 T cell receptor beta chains from a single sample sequenced in a study of OX40 agonist ivuxolimab in advanced cancers. Here immunoSEQ multiplex PCR was the method, and the copy in TCRdb shows in-frame clones only, minus some. The sample yields around 150,000 clones, around 93% seen once. The input for sequencing was CD4+ or CD8+ T cells sorted from blood, taken in a trial of the OX40 agonist ivuxolimab. These receptors all come from an adult with an advanced solid tumor such as melanoma, head and neck, liver or kidney cancer.

The CDR3 sequence: CASSSYNEQFF. As DNA, the CDR3 is TGCGCCAGTAGCTCCTACAATGAGCAGTTCTTC. The chain recombines TRBV10-1 with TRBJ2-1; D unresolved. Germline lookup yields CDR1 WNHNN and CDR2 SYGVQD (reference sequence). The CDR3 extends over 11 amino acids. Trimming took 9 bases from V and 0 from J, leaving 3 bases between them.

The V and J genes are TRBV12-5 and TRBJ2-7, with 9 bases lining up with TRBD1. The CDR3 consists of 15 residues. The V gene's germline CDR1 is LGHNT and CDR2 FRNRAP. J was trimmed by 2 bases and V by 1 base; bases with no gene match: 3. The CDR3 coding sequence is TGTGCTAGTGGTTTGGGGACAGGGGTCACCTACGAGCAGTACTTC. Amino acids: CASGLGTGVTYEQYF.

This clone was observed a single time. A read error may account for a junction end that differs from germline. This chain's CDR3 is CASSSLDGKSNQPRHF. The CDR3 DNA follows: TGTGCCAGCAGTTCGTTAGACGGGAAGAGCAATCAGCCCCGGCATTTT. This chain links TRBV28 with TRBJ1-5; no firm D call. CDR3 length equals 16 residues. Germline V gene sequence: CDR1 MDHEN, CDR2 SYDVKM.